This TCR beta chain was retrieved from a study of blood T cells in healthy people across ages. Trimming took off 1 base at V and 4 bases at J, with 11 bases between the two ends. This CDR3 has 15 amino acids. This clonotype was observed a few times. A J-beta primer mix and a sample-barcoded 5' primer were used in a second PCR of about 7 to 12 cycles. Researchers report that a template-switch adaptor with 12 random nucleotides tagged each cDNA molecule. TCRdb recomputed calls from the 5' RACE reads with MiXCR, one row per CDR3 protein. Of 600,000 or so distinct CDR3 sequences in the sample, around 20% are singletons; the top ten hold roughly 3.7%.

This TCR was recovered from a man in his 70s in good health. Sample: blood. V and J are TRBV12-3 or TRBV12-4 and TRBJ1-5, with D maybe TRBD1 (5 bases). The CDR3 sequence is CASSLDGGMNQPQHF. The CDR3 region has the DNA TGTGCCAGCAGTTTAGACGGGGGGATGAATCAGCCCCAGCATTTT.